Here is one TCR beta chain with its context. Its antigen is undetermined. Libraries were prepared by immunoSEQ multiplex PCR; TCRdb keeps only in-frame clonotypes and omits some of them. The repertoire holds about 80,000 clones, roughly 84% seen once, with less than 0.4% in the top ten. This entry comes from a study of OX40 agonist ivuxolimab in advanced cancers. Study context: At doses from 0.01 to 10 mg/kg, patients were given intravenous ivuxolimab every 2 weeks.

Points from the study as a whole: Among T cells, CD8+ cells averaged more expanded clones than CD4+ cells. Both CD4+ and CD8+ T cell populations in blood had undergone clonal expansion by week 6 at 0.1 to 3.0 mg/kg. Expanded peripheral T cell antigen specificity was not determined.

The CDR3 totals 14 residues. V was trimmed by 2 bases and J by 8 bases, leaving 13 bases between them. Per the germline V gene, CDR1 is SGHNT and CDR2 is YYREEE (reference sequence). V gene TRBV5-4 combines with J gene TRBJ1-4, with a weak D call TRBD1 (6 bases). The sequence was collected from an adult with an advanced solid tumor such as melanoma, head and neck, liver or kidney cancer. The sequencing here drew on CD4+ or CD8+ T cells sorted from blood, taken in a trial of the OX40 agonist ivuxolimab. The CDR3 DNA is TGTGCCAGCAGCTTCCAACAGGGTAGCGAAAAACTGTTTTTT. Translation: CASSFQQGSEKLFF.